This T cell receptor (beta chain) is drawn from a study of T cells in Graves' hyperthyroidism and ophthalmopathy. General study points: Most thyroid clonotypes that were expanded above 0.001 also turned up in blood.

Each patient was aged 18 to 65 and had newly diagnosed hyperthyroidism of under 2 months' duration. Uncontrolled infection, other autoimmune disease, pregnancy or lactation led to exclusion. To note about this clonotype: What it binds is not known.

Germline V lookup: CDR1 SGDLS, CDR2 YYNGEE. This CDR3 contains 17 residues. With 0 bases removed from V and 1 base from J, the gap between germline ends came to 16 bases. Amplified TCR beta CDR3 regions derived from RNA transcripts. First-round RT-PCR of the TCR CDR3 relied on the HTBI primer set. TCRdb re-called the multiplex PCR reads with MiXCR, one entry per CDR3 protein. The data contain just under 750,000 distinct CDR3 sequences, roughly a third of them singletons. The TCR comes from a woman aged 40 to 50 with Graves' hyperthyroidism. Sequenced input: blood. The chain has TRBV9 and TRBJ1-1; a possible D gene is TRBD1 (5 bases). CDR3 residues: CASSVDPGGGTNTEAFF. As DNA, the CDR3 is TGTGCCAGCAGCGTAGATCCCGGGGGGGGGACGAACACTGAAGCTTTCTTT.